The next 29 T cell receptor beta chains were all read from a single sample in a study of blood T cell repertoires in COVID-19. Repertoires were generated with immunoSEQ multiplex PCR, while TCRdb's copy carries only in-frame clones and drops some. The repertoire holds 120,000 or so clones, with 85% as singletons. Sequenced input: peripheral blood. The receptors shown here come from a woman of 80 years or more with acute or convalescent COVID-19.

The chain couples TRBV7-6 to TRBJ1-2, with TRBD1 as a possible D gene (6 bases). CDR3 size: 15 residues. From germline, CDR1 is SGHVS and CDR2 FNYEAQ. Trimming cost V 5 bases and J 7 bases, with 20 bases left between them. The CDR3 reads CASSAFQGIGVGYTF. For the CDR3, the DNA is TGTGCCAGCAGCGCCTTTCAGGGGATAGGCGTTGGCTACACCTTC.

The chain employs TRBV9 and TRBJ1-1, with D perhaps TRBD1 (6 bases). The germline CDR1 and CDR2 sequences are SGDLS and YYNGEE. This CDR3 has 15 residues. V lost 3 bases, J lost 2 bases, and 14 bases lay in between. The CDR3 DNA reads TGTGCCAGCAGCGGGGTGCCAGGGGATAACACTGAAGCTTTCTTT. Its protein is CASSGVPGDNTEAFF.

The chain is built from TRBV2 and TRBJ1-6; possibly TRBD1 for D (5 bases). This CDR3 has 15 residues. CDR1 is SNHLY and CDR2 is FYNNEI in the germline V gene. The V end lost 11 bases, the J end lost 7 bases, and 21 bases lay between the germline ends. CDR3 DNA sequence: TGTGCCTACCTGAGGAGGGGAAGAGAAAATTCACCCCTCCACTTT. It codes for CAYLRRGRENSPLHF.

The genes are TRBV28 and TRBJ1-4; no firm D call. In germline, CDR1 is MDHEN, CDR2 SYDVKM. V was clipped by 8 bases and J by 8 bases, with 9 bases between them. The CDR3 consists of 11 residues. The CDR3 DNA reads TGTGCCAGCGGAGGGCGAGAAAAACTGTTTTTT. Translating it yields CASGGREKLFF.

The V call is TRBV2, the J call TRBJ2-7, with unresolved D. This CDR3 comprises 11 residues. V lost 2 bases and J 4 bases, leaving 3 bases between the germline ends. Germline CDR1 SNHLY, CDR2 FYNNEI. This chain's CDR3 is CASSEQYEQYV. The DNA for the CDR3 is TGTGCCAGCAGTGAACAATACGAGCAGTACGTC.

The chain links TRBV7-8 to TRBJ1-1; 7 nucleotides align to TRBD1. Germline values: CDR1 SGHVS, CDR2 FQNEAQ. J was trimmed by 7 bases and V by 4 bases; bases with no gene match: 9. The CDR3 totals 14 residues. CDR3 sequence (DNA): TGTGCCAGCAGCTCGTTGCAGGGGGAGGATGAAGCTTTCTTT. Its protein is CASSSLQGEDEAFF.

This clone was seen just once. This chain connects TRBV27 to TRBJ1-2; a weak D match, TRBD1 (6 bases). Germline CDR1 is MNHEY and CDR2 is SMNVEV (reference sequence). The CDR3 contains 14 residues. V was cut by 6 bases and J by 4 bases, with 15 bases left in between. Here the CDR3 reads CASRGRGGAYGYTF. In DNA, the CDR3 is TGTGCCAGCAGAGGGAGAGGGGGGGCCTATGGCTACACCTTC.

This clone is a singleton in its sample. This rearrangement joins TRBV29-1 to TRBJ1-1, with D maybe TRBD1 (5 bases). Germline V gene data show CDR1 as SQVTM and CDR2 as ANQGSEA. This CDR3 region has 13 residues. The V end was cut by 6 bases, the J end by 0 bases, with 11 bases between. CDR3 region: CSVSTAMNTEAFF. CDR3 DNA: TGCAGCGTCTCGACAGCGATGAACACTGAAGCTTTCTTT. The whole variable domain, filled in from reference TRBV29-1 and TRBJ1-1, reads SAVISQKPSRDICQRGTSLTIQCQVDSQVTMMFWYRQQPGQSLTLIATANQGSEATYESGFVIDKFPISRPNLTFSTLTVSNMSPEDSSIYLCSVSTAMNTEAFFGQGTRLTVV.

The chain joins TRBV7-9 to TRBJ1-2; D ambiguous. This CDR3 is built from 13 residues. Germline CDR1 SEHNR, CDR2 FQNEAQ (reference sequence). The V and J ends lost 2 bases and 7 bases respectively, with 11 bases between them. The DNA of the CDR3 is TGTGCCAGCAGCTTATCAACAGCAGGTGGCTACACCTTC. As protein: CASSLSTAGGYTF. Combining the CDR3 with reference TRBV7-9 and TRBJ1-2 gives the whole variable domain DTGVSQNPRHKITKRGQNVTFRCDPISEHNRLYWYRQTLGQGPEFLTYFQNEAQLEKSRLLSDRFSAERPKGSFSTLEIQRTEQGDSAMYLCASSLSTAGGYTFGSGTRLTVV.

V and J are TRBV5-5 and TRBJ1-1, with TRBD1 as a possible D gene (5 bases). The V gene lost 4 bases and the J gene lost 2 bases, with 15 bases spanning the gap. Per germline, CDR1 SGHKS and CDR2 YYEKEE (reference sequence). The CDR3 consists of 15 residues. CDR3 region: CASSGGGGFNTEAFF. The CDR3 coding sequence is TGTGCCAGCAGCGGCGGGGGAGGATTTAACACTGAAGCTTTCTTT.

The V and J genes are TRBV2 and TRBJ2-5, with 10 bases matching TRBD1. CDR3 length: 13 residues. The trim removed 9 bases at V and 5 bases at J, leaving 6 bases unmatched. The V gene's germline CDR1 is SNHLY and CDR2 FYNNEI. The CDR3 DNA reads TGTGCCAGTACGACAGGGGGCGGGGAGACCCAGTACTTC. Protein sequence: CASTTGGGETQYF. Filled out from reference TRBV2 and TRBJ2-5, the complete variable domain reads EPEVTQTPSHQVTQMGQEVILRCVPISNHLYFYWYRQILGQKVEFLVSFYNNEISEKSEIFDDQFSVERPDGSNFTLKIRSTKLEDSAMYFCASTTGGGETQYFGPGTRLLVL.

About this clone: The sample has other DNA sequences that encode this CDR3 too. This chain joins TRBV2 and TRBJ2-7; 7 bases agree with TRBD1. The V gene's germline CDR1 is SNHLY and CDR2 FYNNEI. V dropped 8 bases and J dropped 4; count of bases not matched to a gene: 5. This CDR3 has 12 amino acids. This CDR3 reads CASRDRDYEQYV. CDR3 nucleotides: TGTGCCAGCCGGGACAGAGATTACGAGCAGTACGTC.

The chain has TRBV6-5 and TRBJ2-1; 9 nucleotides match TRBD2. CDR1 and CDR2 (germline): MNHEY, SVGAGI. V lost 2 bases, J lost 8 bases, and 7 bases stayed unmatched. The CDR3 length is 15 residues. The DNA of the CDR3 is TGTGCCAGCAGTTACCGTGCGGGGGGGCGGGATGAGCAGTTCTTC. It translates to CASSYRAGGRDEQFF.

The V gene is TRBV18, the J gene TRBJ1-1; D uncertain. Germline values: CDR1 KGHSH, CDR2 LQKENI. The CDR3 length is 14 residues. Trimming shortened V by 3 bases and J by 4 bases, and 12 bases separated the two germline ends. Written as DNA, the CDR3 is TGTGCCAGCTCACCCTACCGGGGTGGCACTGAAGCTTTCTTT. Its protein is CASSPYRGGTEAFF.

The chain recombines TRBV4-3 with TRBJ1-2; no definite D call. CDR1 is LGHNA, CDR2 YSLEER, per germline. The CDR3 covers 15 residues. V was clipped by 2 bases and J by 4 bases, with 14 bases between them. The CDR3 region has the DNA TGCGCCAGCAGCCAATCTTTGGCGGAACCCTATGGCTACACCTTC. Amino acids: CASSQSLAEPYGYTF.

V usage is TRBV6-5 and J usage is TRBJ1-1, with 7 bases aligning to TRBD1. There are 13 residues in the CDR3. Germline CDR1 is MNHEY and CDR2 is SVGAGI. J lost 10 bases, V lost 10 bases, and 15 bases had no gene match. The CDR3 nucleotides read TGTGCCATCAGACAGGGTGGGAGGGTAGGAGCTTTCTTT. It codes for CAIRQGGRVGAFF.

The chain carries TRBV2 and TRBJ2-1; a possible D gene is TRBD2 (5 bases). V was cut by 11 bases and J by 0 bases, with 5 bases left in between. This CDR3 is 11 amino acids long. Per germline, CDR1 SNHLY and CDR2 FYNNEI. The CDR3 sequence: CARGSYNEQFF. In DNA, the CDR3 is TGTGCCCGGGGCTCCTACAATGAGCAGTTCTTC.

The rearrangement uses TRBV18 and TRBJ2-3, with TRBD1 matching 9 bases. The V gene's germline CDR1 is KGHSH and CDR2 LQKENI. J lost 0 bases, V lost 3 bases, and 1 base had no gene match. There are 15 residues in the CDR3. As DNA, the CDR3 is TGTGCCAGCTCACCGGGACAGGGAAGCACAGATACGCAGTATTTT. It specifies CASSPGQGSTDTQYF.

The V call is TRBV3-1 (or the pseudogene TRBV3-2), the J call TRBJ1-5, with no clear D. Germline values: CDR1 LGHDT, CDR2 YNNKEL (reference sequence). The CDR3 consists of 14 residues. With 4 bases removed from V and 1 base from J, the gap between germline ends came to 8 bases. CDR3 in DNA: TGTGCCAGCAGCCCGCGGGCGAGCAATCAGCCCCAGCATTTT. Its translation is CASSPRASNQPQHF.

V gene TRBV7-2 combines with J gene TRBJ1-5, with unresolved D. The germline V and J ends were trimmed by 4 bases and 3 bases, with 7 bases remaining between them. The CDR3 contains 13 residues. Germline-derived CDR1 and CDR2 are SGHTA and FQGNSA. DNA for the CDR3: TGTGCCAGCAGCTCAGCTATCAATCAGCCCCAGCATTTT. Its protein product is CASSSAINQPQHF. The variable domain in full, with the rest retrieved from reference TRBV7-2 and TRBJ1-5, is GAGVSQSPSNKVTEKGKDVELRCDPISGHTALYWYRQSLGQGLEFLIYFQGNSAPDKSGLPSDRFSAERTGGSVSTLTIQRTQQEDSAVYLCASSSAINQPQHFGDGTRLSIL.

The chain recombines TRBV7-8 with TRBJ1-6; possible D gene TRBD1, 6 bases. Trimming removed 5 bases from V and 14 bases from J, with 16 bases in between. The V gene's germline CDR1 is SGHVS and CDR2 FQNEAQ. The CDR3 loop spans 13 amino acids. The DNA of the CDR3 is TGTGCCAGCAGCCGAGCCTCACAGGGTACCCTCCACTTT. It is translated as CASSRASQGTLHF.

The chain links TRBV7-2 to TRBJ1-2; TRBD1 matches at 7 bases. The V gene's germline CDR1 is SGHTA and CDR2 FQGNSA. The CDR3 length is 14 residues. J gave up 6 bases and V 3 bases, and 7 bases lay outside the gene matches. Here the CDR3 reads CASSFSSRGDGYTF. The DNA of the CDR3 is TGTGCCAGCAGCTTTTCTAGCAGGGGGGATGGCTACACCTTC.

The chain carries TRBV10-3 and TRBJ1-6, with a tentative D call TRBD1 (5 bases). V was trimmed by 4 bases and J by 14 bases, leaving 15 bases between them. The CDR3 spans 13 residues. The germline gives CDR1 ENHRY, CDR2 SYGVKD. The DNA for the CDR3 is TGTGCCATCAGTGCCGCGGGGGGGTACTCCCTCCACTTT. The encoded protein is CAISAAGGYSLHF.

The V call is TRBV27, the J call TRBJ1-5, with 8 bases matching TRBD1. After removal of 4 bases from V and 0 bases from J, the junction contained 5 bases not matched to a gene. The CDR3 is 16 residues long. Germline V gene sequence: CDR1 MNHEY, CDR2 SMNVEV (reference sequence). As DNA, the CDR3 is TGTGCCAGCAGTTCACAGGGGGGGATTAGCAATCAGCCCCAGCATTTT. Protein: CASSSQGGISNQPQHF.

The V and J genes are TRBV2 and TRBJ1-3; no clear D. CDR3 length: 14 residues. From germline, CDR1 is SNHLY and CDR2 FYNNEI. This CDR3 is CASHFSRSGNTIYF. For the CDR3, the DNA is TGTGCTTCCCACTTTTCTCGCTCTGGAAACACCATATATTTT. The full variable domain, in which reference TRBV2 and TRBJ1-3 provide the parts outside the CDR3, is EPEVTQTPSHQVTQMGQEVILRCVPISNHLYFYWYRQILGQKVEFLVSFYNNEISEKSEIFDDQFSVERPDGSNFTLKIRSTKLEDSAMYFCASHFSRSGNTIYFGEGSWLTVV.

J is TRBJ1-5 and V is TRBV10-3; no definite D call. Germline CDR1 and CDR2: ENHRY and SYGVKD. The V end lost 8 bases, the J end lost 0 bases, and 8 bases lay between the germline ends. The CDR3 has 13 residues. This chain's CDR3 is CAIADYSNQPQHF. The CDR3 DNA reads TGTGCCATCGCAGATTATAGCAATCAGCCCCAGCATTTT.

This chain uses TRBV7-2 with TRBJ1-1; D gene uncertain. Germline V gene data show CDR1 as SGHTA and CDR2 as FQGNSA. With 7 bases removed from V and 2 bases from J, the gap between germline ends came to 11 bases. The CDR3 runs to 13 residues. In DNA form, the CDR3 reads TGTGCCAGCATCTATCGACTTAACACTGAAGCTTTCTTT. Protein: CASIYRLNTEAFF.

The chain uses TRBV4-2 and TRBJ1-2, with TRBD1 identical over 10 bases. This CDR3 contains 17 residues. After removal of 0 bases from V and 6 bases from J, the junction contained 10 bases not matched to a gene. The germline gives CDR1 LGHNA, CDR2 YNFKEQ. The CDR3 protein is CASSQDLLSGTGDGYTF. In nucleotides, the CDR3 is TGTGCCAGCAGCCAAGATCTCCTTTCCGGGACAGGGGATGGCTACACCTTC.

In DNA form, the CDR3 reads TGTGCCAGTGGACGGGGGGACAATGAAGCTTTCTTT. Amino acids: CASGRGDNEAFF. The rearrangement uses TRBV3-1 (or the pseudogene TRBV3-2) and TRBJ1-1; the D gene is possibly TRBD1 (6 bases). Germline CDR1 is LGHDT and CDR2 is YNNKEL (reference sequence). V lost 9 bases, J lost 7 bases, and 15 bases lay in between. The CDR3 runs 12 residues.